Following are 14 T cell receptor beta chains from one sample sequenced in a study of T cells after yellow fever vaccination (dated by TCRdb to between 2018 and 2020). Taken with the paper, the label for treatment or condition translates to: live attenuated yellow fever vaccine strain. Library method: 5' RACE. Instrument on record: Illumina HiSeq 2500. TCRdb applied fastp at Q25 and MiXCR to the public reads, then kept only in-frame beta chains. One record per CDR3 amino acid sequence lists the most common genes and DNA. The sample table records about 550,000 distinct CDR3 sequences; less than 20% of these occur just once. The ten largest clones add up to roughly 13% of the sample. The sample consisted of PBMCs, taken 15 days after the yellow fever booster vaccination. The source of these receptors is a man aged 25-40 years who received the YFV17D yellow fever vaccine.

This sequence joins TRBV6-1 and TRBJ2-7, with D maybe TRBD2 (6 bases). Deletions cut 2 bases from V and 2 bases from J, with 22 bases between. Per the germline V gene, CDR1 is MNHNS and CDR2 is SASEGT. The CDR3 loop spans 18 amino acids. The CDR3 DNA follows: TGTGCCAGCAGTGAAAGGGGAGGCAGATCGGACACTGCCTACGAGCAGTACTTC. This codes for CASSERGGRSDTAYEQYF.

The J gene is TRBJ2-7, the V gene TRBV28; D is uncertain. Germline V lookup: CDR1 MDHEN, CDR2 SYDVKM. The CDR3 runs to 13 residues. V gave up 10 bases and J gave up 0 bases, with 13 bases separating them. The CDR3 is CATEQTHSYEQYF. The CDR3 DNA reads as TGTGCCACAGAGCAAACGCACTCCTACGAGCAGTACTTC.

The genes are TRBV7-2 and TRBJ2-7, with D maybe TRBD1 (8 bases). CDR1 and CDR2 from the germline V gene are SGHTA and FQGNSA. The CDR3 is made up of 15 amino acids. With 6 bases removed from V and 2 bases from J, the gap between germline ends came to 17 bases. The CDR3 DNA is TGTGCCAGCAGGTTTACAGGGGGGGAGACCTACGAGCAGTACTTC. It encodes CASRFTGGETYEQYF.

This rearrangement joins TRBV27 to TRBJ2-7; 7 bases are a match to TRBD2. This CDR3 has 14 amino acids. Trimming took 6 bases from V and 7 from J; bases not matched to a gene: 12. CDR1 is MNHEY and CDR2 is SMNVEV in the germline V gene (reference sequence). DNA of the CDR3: TGTGCCAGCAGGCAGGCTAGCGGAGTTTTAGAGCAGTACTTC. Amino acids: CASRQASGVLEQYF.

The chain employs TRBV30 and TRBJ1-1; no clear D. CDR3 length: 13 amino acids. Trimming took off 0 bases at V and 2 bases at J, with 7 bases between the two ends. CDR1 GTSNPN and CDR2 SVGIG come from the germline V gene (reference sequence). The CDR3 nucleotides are TGTGCCTGGAGTGTCACGCACAACACTGAAGCTTTCTTT. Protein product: CAWSVTHNTEAFF.

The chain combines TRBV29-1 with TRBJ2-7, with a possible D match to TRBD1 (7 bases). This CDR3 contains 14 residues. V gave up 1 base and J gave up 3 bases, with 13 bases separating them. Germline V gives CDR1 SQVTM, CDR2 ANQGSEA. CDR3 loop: CSVEGAGGGYEQYF. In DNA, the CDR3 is TGCAGCGTTGAAGGTGCAGGGGGAGGCTACGAGCAGTACTTC.

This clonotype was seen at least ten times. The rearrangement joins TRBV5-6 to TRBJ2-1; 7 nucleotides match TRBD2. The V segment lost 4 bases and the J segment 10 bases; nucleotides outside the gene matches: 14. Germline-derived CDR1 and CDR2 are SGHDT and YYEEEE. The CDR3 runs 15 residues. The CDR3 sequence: CASSPGRRLMMEQFF. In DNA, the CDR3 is TGTGCCAGCAGCCCCGGGAGGCGTCTAATGATGGAGCAGTTCTTC.

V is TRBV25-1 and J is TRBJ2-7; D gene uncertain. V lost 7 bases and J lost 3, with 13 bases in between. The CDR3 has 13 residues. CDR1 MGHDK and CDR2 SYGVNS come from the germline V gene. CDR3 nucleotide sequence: TGTGCCAGCATCTCGGAAACCTACTACGAGCAGTACTTC. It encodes CASISETYYEQYF.

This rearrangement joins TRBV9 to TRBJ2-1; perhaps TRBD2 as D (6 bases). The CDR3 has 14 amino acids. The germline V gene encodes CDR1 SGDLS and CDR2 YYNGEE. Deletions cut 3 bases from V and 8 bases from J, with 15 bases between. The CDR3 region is CASSGDGGGDEQFF. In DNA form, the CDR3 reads TGTGCCAGCAGCGGTGACGGCGGAGGGGATGAGCAGTTCTTC.

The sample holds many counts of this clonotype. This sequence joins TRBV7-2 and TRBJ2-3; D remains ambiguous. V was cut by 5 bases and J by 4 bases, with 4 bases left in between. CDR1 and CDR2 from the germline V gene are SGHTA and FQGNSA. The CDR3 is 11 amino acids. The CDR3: CASSPADTQYF. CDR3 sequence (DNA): TGTGCCAGCAGCCCAGCAGATACGCAGTATTTT.

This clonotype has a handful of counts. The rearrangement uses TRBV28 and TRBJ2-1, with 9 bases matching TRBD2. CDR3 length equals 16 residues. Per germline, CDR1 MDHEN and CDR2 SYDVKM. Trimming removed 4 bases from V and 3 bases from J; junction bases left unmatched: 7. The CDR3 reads CASSSPGSGSYNEQFF. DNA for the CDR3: TGTGCCAGCAGTTCGCCGGGTAGCGGGAGCTACAATGAGCAGTTCTTC. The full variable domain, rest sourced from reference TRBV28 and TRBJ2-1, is DVKVTQSSRYLVKRTGEKVFLECVQDMDHENMFWYRQDPGLGLRLIYFSYDVKMKEKGDIPEGYSVSREKKERFSLILESASTNQTSMYLCASSSPGSGSYNEQFFGPGTRLTVL.

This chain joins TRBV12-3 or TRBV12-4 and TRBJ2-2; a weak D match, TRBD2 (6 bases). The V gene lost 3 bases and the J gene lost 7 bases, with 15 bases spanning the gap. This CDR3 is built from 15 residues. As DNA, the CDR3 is TGTGCCAGCAGTTTCCCGCAAAGCGGGCACGGGGAGCTGTTTTTT. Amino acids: CASSFPQSGHGELFF.

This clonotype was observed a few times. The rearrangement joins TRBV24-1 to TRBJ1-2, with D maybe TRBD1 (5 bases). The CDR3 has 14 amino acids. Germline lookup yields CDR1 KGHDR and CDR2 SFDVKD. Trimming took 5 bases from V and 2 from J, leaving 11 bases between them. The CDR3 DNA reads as TGTGCCACCAGTGCCCGGGACCGAAACTATGGCTACACCTTC. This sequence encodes CATSARDRNYGYTF.

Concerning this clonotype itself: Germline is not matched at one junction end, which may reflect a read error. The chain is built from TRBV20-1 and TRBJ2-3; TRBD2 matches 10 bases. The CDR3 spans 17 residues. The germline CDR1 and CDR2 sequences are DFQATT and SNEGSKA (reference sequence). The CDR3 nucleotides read TGCTGTGCTAGAGCCGGTTCTAGCGGGAGTGTTGCAGATACGCAGTATTTT. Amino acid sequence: CCARAGSSGSVADTQYF.